The clone carrying this T cell receptor (beta chain) appeared many times. This CDR3 region has 17 residues. The ends were cut back, 1 base at V and 8 bases at J, with 22 bases in the middle. Germline lookup yields CDR1 SGHRS and CDR2 YFSETQ. Preparing the TCRbeta library involved the use of unique molecular identifiers. TCRdb reprocessed the PCR reads via MiXCR and lists one record per CDR3 protein. The table records almost 500,000 distinct CDR3 sequences, under 12% of them present only once. This sample was included in a study of T-cell reconstitution after alpha-beta-depleted transplantation in children.

This material consisted of PBMCs, taken before TCRalphabeta/CD19-depleted stem cell transplant. This clonotype was obtained from a child younger than 10 with inherited bone marrow failure, due to receive a stem cell transplant. The rearrangement uses TRBV5-1 and TRBJ2-1; D possibly corresponds to TRBD2 (5 bases). Here the CDR3 reads CASSLHRSVGIVDEQFF. The DNA of the CDR3 is TGCGCCAGCAGCTTGCATCGTTCGGTCGGGATCGTCGATGAGCAGTTCTTC.